Here is one TCR beta chain with its context. Assay used: immunoSEQ multiplex PCR; TCRdb lists only in-frame clones, some missing. The sample holds over 150,000 clones, around 84% seen once. Looked up from germline, CDR1 is SGHNT and CDR2 is YYREEE (reference sequence). The length of the CDR3 is 13 residues. Trimming shortened V by 6 bases and J by 4 bases, and 13 bases separated the two germline ends. The sample belongs to a study of blood T cell repertoires in COVID-19. This clonotype was sampled from a man in his forties or fifties with acute or convalescent COVID-19. The gene calls are TRBV5-4 and TRBJ1-1; D remains unclear. Input material: peripheral blood. The CDR3 spells CASNPSSGTEAFF. The CDR3 DNA reads as TGTGCCAGCAACCCGAGCAGCGGCACTGAAGCTTTCTTT.